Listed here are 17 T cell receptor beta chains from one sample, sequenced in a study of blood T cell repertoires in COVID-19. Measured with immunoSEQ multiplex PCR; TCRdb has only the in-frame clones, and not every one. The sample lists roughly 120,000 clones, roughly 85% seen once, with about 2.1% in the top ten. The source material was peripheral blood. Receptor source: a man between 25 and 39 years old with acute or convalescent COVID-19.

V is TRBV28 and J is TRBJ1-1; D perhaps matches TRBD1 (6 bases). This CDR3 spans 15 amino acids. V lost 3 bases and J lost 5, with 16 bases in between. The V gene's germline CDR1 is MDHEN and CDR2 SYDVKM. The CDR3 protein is CASSFFWTVGTEAFF. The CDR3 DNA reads TGTGCCAGCAGTTTTTTCTGGACAGTCGGGACTGAAGCTTTCTTT. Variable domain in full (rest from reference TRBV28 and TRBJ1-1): DVKVTQSSRYLVKRTGEKVFLECVQDMDHENMFWYRQDPGLGLRLIYFSYDVKMKEKGDIPEGYSVSREKKERFSLILESASTNQTSMYLCASSFFWTVGTEAFFGQGTRLTVV.

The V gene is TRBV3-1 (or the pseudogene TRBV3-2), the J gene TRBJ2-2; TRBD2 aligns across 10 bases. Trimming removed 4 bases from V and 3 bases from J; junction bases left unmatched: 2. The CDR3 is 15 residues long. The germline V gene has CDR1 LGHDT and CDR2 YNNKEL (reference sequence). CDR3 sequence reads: CASSPLAGDTGELFF. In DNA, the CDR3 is TGTGCCAGCAGCCCCCTAGCGGGGGACACCGGGGAGCTGTTTTTT.

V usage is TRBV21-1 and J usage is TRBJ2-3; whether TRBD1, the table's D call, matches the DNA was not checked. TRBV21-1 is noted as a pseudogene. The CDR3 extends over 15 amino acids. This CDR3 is CASSSRQGVPDTQYF. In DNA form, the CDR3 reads TGTGCCAGCAGCTCTCGACAGGGCGTACCAGATACGCAGTATTTT.

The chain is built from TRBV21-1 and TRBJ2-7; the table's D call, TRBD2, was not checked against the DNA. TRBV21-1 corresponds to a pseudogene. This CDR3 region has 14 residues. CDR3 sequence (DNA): TGTGCCAGCAGAAAAGCGGGAGGGGAGAACGAGCAGTACGTC. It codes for CASRKAGGENEQYV.

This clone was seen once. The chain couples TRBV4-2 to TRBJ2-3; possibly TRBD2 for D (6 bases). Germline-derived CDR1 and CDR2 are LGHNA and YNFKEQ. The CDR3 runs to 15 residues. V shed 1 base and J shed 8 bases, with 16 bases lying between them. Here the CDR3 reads CASSQVLAGTGTQYF. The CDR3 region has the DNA TGTGCCAGCAGCCAAGTGTTGGCGGGGACGGGTACGCAGTATTTT.

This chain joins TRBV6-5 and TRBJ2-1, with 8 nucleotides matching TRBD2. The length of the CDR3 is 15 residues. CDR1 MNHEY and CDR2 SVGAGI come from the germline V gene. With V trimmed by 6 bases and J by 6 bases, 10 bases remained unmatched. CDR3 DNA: TGTGCCAGCAGGACAGGACGGGGGGGAACCAATGAGCAGTTCTTC. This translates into CASRTGRGGTNEQFF.

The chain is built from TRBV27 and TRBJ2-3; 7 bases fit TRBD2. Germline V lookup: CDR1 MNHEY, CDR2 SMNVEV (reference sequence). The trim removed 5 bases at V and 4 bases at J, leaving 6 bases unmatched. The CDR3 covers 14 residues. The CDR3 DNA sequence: TGTGCCAGCAGTCCCCCTAGCGGCCCAGATACGCAGTATTTT. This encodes CASSPPSGPDTQYF.

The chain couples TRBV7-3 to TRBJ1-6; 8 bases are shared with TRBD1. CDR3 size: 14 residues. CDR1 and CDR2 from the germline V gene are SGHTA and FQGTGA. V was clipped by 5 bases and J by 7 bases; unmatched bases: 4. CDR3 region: CASSDGQGNSPLHF. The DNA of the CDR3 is TGTGCCAGCAGCGACGGACAGGGAAATTCACCCCTCCACTTT.

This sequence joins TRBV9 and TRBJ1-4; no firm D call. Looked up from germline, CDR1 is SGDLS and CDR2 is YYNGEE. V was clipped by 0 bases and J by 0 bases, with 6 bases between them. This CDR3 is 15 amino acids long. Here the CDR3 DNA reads TGTGCCAGCAGCGTAGGAGCTGCAACTAATGAAAAACTGTTTTTT. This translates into CASSVGAATNEKLFF.

This CDR3 reads CSVDQEAGSRMVVTQYF. The CDR3 bases are TGCAGCGTTGATCAAGAAGCGGGGAGTAGGATGGTAGTTACGCAGTATTTT. The V and J genes are TRBV29-1 and TRBJ2-3; 7 bases fit TRBD2. CDR3 length: 17 residues. V gave up 3 bases and J gave up 8 bases; unmatched junction bases: 20. Germline CDR1 reads SQVTM; CDR2 reads ANQGSEA.

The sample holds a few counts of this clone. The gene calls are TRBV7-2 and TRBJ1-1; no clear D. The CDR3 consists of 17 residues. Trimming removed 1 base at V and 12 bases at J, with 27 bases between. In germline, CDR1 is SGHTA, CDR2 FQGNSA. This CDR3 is CASSLGAVETLGPRTFF. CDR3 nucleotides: TGTGCCAGCAGCTTAGGTGCTGTTGAGACTCTCGGCCCGCGAACTTTCTTT.

The CDR3 is CASSRRLSGRPEAFF. In DNA form, the CDR3 reads TGTGCCAGCAGCCGGCGGCTTTCGGGGAGGCCTGAAGCTTTCTTT. The chain employs TRBV14 and TRBJ1-1; D unresolved. The CDR3 is made up of 15 amino acids. The germline V gene encodes CDR1 SGHDN and CDR2 FVKESK. V was trimmed by 4 bases and J by 6 bases, leaving 18 bases between them.

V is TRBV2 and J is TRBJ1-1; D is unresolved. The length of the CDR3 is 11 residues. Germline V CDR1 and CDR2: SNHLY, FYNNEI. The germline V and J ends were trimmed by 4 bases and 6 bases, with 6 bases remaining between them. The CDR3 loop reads CASSVAAEAFF. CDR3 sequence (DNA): TGTGCCAGCAGTGTGGCAGCTGAAGCTTTCTTT.

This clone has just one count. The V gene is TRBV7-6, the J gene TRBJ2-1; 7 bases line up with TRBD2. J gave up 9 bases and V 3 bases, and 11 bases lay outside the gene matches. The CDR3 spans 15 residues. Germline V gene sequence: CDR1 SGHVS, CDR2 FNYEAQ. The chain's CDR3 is CASSLSPSGMGEQFF. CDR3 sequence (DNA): TGTGCCAGCAGCTTGAGCCCCAGCGGGATGGGTGAGCAGTTCTTC.

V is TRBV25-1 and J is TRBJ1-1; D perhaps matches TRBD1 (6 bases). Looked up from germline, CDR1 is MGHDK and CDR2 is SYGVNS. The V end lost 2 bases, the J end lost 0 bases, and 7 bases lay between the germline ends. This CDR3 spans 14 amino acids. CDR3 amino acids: CASSETGMNTEAFF. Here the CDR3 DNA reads TGTGCCAGCAGTGAAACAGGGATGAACACTGAAGCTTTCTTT.

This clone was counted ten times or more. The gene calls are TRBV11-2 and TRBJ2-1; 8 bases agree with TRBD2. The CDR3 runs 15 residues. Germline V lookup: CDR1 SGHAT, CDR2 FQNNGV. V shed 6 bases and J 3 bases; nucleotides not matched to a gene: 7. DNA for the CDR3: TGTGCCAGCAGGCGGGGCGGGGGGTACTACAATGAGCAGTTCTTC. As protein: CASRRGGGYYNEQFF.

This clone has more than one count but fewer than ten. The DNA for the CDR3 is TGTGCCAGCAGCTCGACCGAGGGCAGGCGGCGATACGAGCAGTACTTC. Translating gives CASSSTEGRRRYEQYF. The rearrangement uses TRBV7-9 and TRBJ2-7; a weak D match, TRBD2 (5 bases). From germline, CDR1 is SEHNR and CDR2 FQNEAQ (reference sequence). V was trimmed by 4 bases and J by 4 bases, leaving 20 bases between them. This CDR3 comprises 16 residues.